The table lists the clone carrying this TCR beta chain with a few counts. Antigen specificity is unknown. Clones were sequenced by immunoSEQ multiplex PCR, and TCRdb holds only the in-frame ones, with some missing. The data contain tens of thousands of clones, 90% to 95% of them seen just once; the ten biggest clones take up roughly 0.7%. This record belongs to a study of graft-versus-host responses after intestinal transplantation. Study-wide findings and caveats: Early HvG declines after transplant were associated with peak circulating GvH clone levels.

This clonotype originated in a human patient who received an intestinal transplant, so some T cells may come from the graft donor. Sequences were derived from PBMCs, sampled around 70 days after intestinal transplant.

CDR3 residues: CASSLKRTGGSSYEQYF. CDR3 in DNA: TGTGCCAGCAGCTTAAAGCGGACCGGCGGGAGCTCCTACGAGCAGTACTTC. This rearrangement joins TRBV7-3 to TRBJ2-7, with TRBD2 matching over 7 bases. Germline trimming cut 1 base from V and 0 bases from J; bases unmatched to any gene: 9. The CDR3 runs 17 residues. Germline CDR1 and CDR2: SGHTA and FQGTGA.